These 19 T cell receptor beta chains came from one sample sequenced in a study of blood T cell repertoires in COVID-19 (TCRdb year 2020). Library generation was performed with the immunoSEQ multiplex PCR assay. TCRdb holds this immuneACCESS table with in-frame rearrangements only. Some clones are missing; in checked studies, unresolved V genes explain under half, and the rest has no known cause. Here the sample has about 100,000 clones; more than 80% occur a single time. Together, the top ten hold 26% of the sample. The sequencing sample was made of peripheral blood. These receptors were taken from a man in his sixties with acute or convalescent COVID-19.

J is TRBJ2-2 and V is TRBV5-6; 11 bases match TRBD2. Trimming took 3 bases from V and 2 from J; bases not matched to a gene: 3. Germline-derived CDR1 and CDR2 are SGHDT and YYEEEE. CDR3 length: 16 amino acids. CDR3 DNA sequence: TGTGCCAGCAGCTGGGGACTAGCGGTTAACACCGGGGAGCTGTTTTTT. It specifies CASSWGLAVNTGELFF.

The chain joins TRBV10-2 to TRBJ2-7, with D tentatively TRBD2 (6 bases). Germline CDR1 reads WSHSY; CDR2 reads SAAADI. CDR3 length equals 13 residues. The V end lost 7 bases, the J end lost 3 bases, and 13 bases lay between the germline ends. CDR3 protein: CASTPWGVYEQYF. The CDR3 DNA follows: TGCGCCAGCACCCCGTGGGGGGTCTACGAGCAGTACTTC.

This chain uses TRBV29-1 with TRBJ1-3; 9 nucleotides line up with TRBD1. Germline values: CDR1 SQVTM, CDR2 ANQGSEA. The ends lost 6 bases at V and 4 bases at J; junction bases unmatched: 4. This CDR3 has 13 residues. CDR3 DNA sequence: TGCAGCGTCGTGGGGACAGGGGGAAACACCATATATTTT. Protein: CSVVGTGGNTIYF.

The chain is built from TRBV20-1 and TRBJ1-3; possibly TRBD1 for D (6 bases). The CDR3 sequence is 16 residues long. The germline CDR1 and CDR2 sequences are DFQATT and SNEGSKA (reference sequence). Trimming cost V 3 bases and J 0 bases, with 15 bases left between them. In nucleotides, the CDR3 is TGCAGTGCTAGTGACCCTCGACAGGCCTCTGGAAACACCATATATTTT. Translated: CSASDPRQASGNTIYF.

This clone was observed a few times. The chain recombines TRBV11-3 with TRBJ1-1, with 8 bases identical to TRBD1. Germline V CDR1 and CDR2: SGHNT, YENEEA. V gave up 7 bases and J gave up 8 bases; unmatched junction bases: 12. There are 14 residues in the CDR3. CDR3 sequence: CASTIRQGSSEAFF. The CDR3 DNA sequence: TGTGCCAGCACCATCCGACAGGGGAGCTCGGAAGCTTTCTTT.

The CDR3 nucleotides read TGCAGCGTCTCGACAGGGGCGACCCTCGCTAGCACAGATACGCAGTATTTT. Amino acid sequence: CSVSTGATLASTDTQYF. V is TRBV29-1 and J is TRBJ2-3; 8 nucleotides agree with TRBD1. The trim removed 6 bases at V and 0 bases at J, leaving 14 bases unmatched. Germline V gene sequence: CDR1 SQVTM, CDR2 ANQGSEA. This CDR3 has 17 amino acids.

The V and J genes are TRBV9 and TRBJ1-3, with D unclear. The germline CDR1 and CDR2 sequences are SGDLS and YYNGEE. V lost 5 bases, J lost 0 bases, and 12 bases lay in between. This CDR3 region has 15 residues. Here the CDR3 reads CASSGSLGSGNTIYF. CDR3 bases: TGTGCCAGCAGTGGTAGCTTGGGCTCTGGAAACACCATATATTTT.

This clone turned up a few times. The chain couples TRBV2 to TRBJ1-5; D might be TRBD1 (5 bases). Germline values: CDR1 SNHLY, CDR2 FYNNEI. CDR3 length: 13 residues. The V end was cut by 4 bases, the J end by 6 bases, with 10 bases between. The CDR3 loop is CASSAPGIQPQHF. Written as DNA, the CDR3 is TGTGCCAGCAGTGCCCCAGGGATTCAGCCCCAGCATTTT.

This clone has a single count. This rearrangement joins TRBV9 to TRBJ1-5; D not resolved. The germline V gene encodes CDR1 SGDLS and CDR2 YYNGEE. CDR3 size: 13 residues. Trimming left V 0 bases short and J 6 bases short, with 7 bases between. CDR3 DNA sequence: TGTGCCAGCAGCGTAGACCAGTTTCAGCCCCAGCATTTT. Translation: CASSVDQFQPQHF.

The J gene is TRBJ1-1, the V gene TRBV6-5, with D maybe TRBD1 (5 bases). Germline V gives CDR1 MNHEY, CDR2 SVGAGI. Trimming took 0 bases from V and 3 from J, leaving 11 bases between them. The CDR3 has 15 amino acids. The CDR3 is CASSYSGLGDTEAFF. DNA for the CDR3: TGTGCCAGCAGTTACTCGGGGCTAGGGGACACTGAAGCTTTCTTT.

This clone showed up just once. This chain uses TRBV2 with TRBJ1-3, with D possibly matching TRBD1 (5 bases). The CDR3 is 13 amino acids. With 8 bases removed from V and 0 bases from J, the gap between germline ends came to 8 bases. CDR1 is SNHLY and CDR2 is FYNNEI in the germline V gene. In nucleotides, the CDR3 is TGTGCCAGCCTACAGGACTCTGGAAACACCATATATTTT. It codes for CASLQDSGNTIYF. Full variable domain (rest looked up from reference TRBV2 and TRBJ1-3): EPEVTQTPSHQVTQMGQEVILRCVPISNHLYFYWYRQILGQKVEFLVSFYNNEISEKSEIFDDQFSVERPDGSNFTLKIRSTKLEDSAMYFCASLQDSGNTIYFGEGSWLTVV.

This chain joins TRBV18 and TRBJ1-5; maybe TRBD1 (5 bases). The germline V gene encodes CDR1 KGHSH and CDR2 LQKENI. With 6 bases removed from V and 9 bases from J, the gap between germline ends came to 18 bases. The CDR3 has 14 amino acids. CDR3: CASSQTGVRGPQHF. In nucleotides, the CDR3 is TGTGCCAGCTCCCAAACAGGTGTGCGGGGGCCCCAGCATTTT. Full variable domain (missing parts from reference TRBV18 and TRBJ1-5): NAGVMQNPRHLVRRRGQEARLRCSPMKGHSHVYWYRQLPEEGLKFMVYLQKENIIDESGMPKERFSAEFPKEGPSILRIQQVVRGDSAAYFCASSQTGVRGPQHFGDGTRLSIL.

V and J are TRBV5-1 and TRBJ1-2; tentatively, D is TRBD1 (5 bases). This CDR3 region has 14 residues. The germline V gene encodes CDR1 SGHRS and CDR2 YFSETQ. V was clipped by 4 bases and J by 2 bases, with 12 bases between them. The CDR3 DNA reads TGCGCCAGCAGCGGGGGACTGCAAAACTATGGCTACACCTTC. This encodes CASSGGLQNYGYTF.

There are a few counts of this clone. This chain links TRBV11-2 with TRBJ1-2; D unresolved. Trimming removed 3 bases at V and 0 bases at J, with 17 bases between. From germline, CDR1 is SGHAT and CDR2 FQNNGV. The CDR3 length is 17 residues. The CDR3 protein is CASSFRSVAEANYGYTF. CDR3 coding DNA: TGTGCCAGCAGCTTTAGGAGCGTGGCTGAGGCTAACTATGGCTACACCTTC.

The chain is built from TRBV20-1 and TRBJ2-1; tentative D call: TRBD1 (6 bases). Germline assignment: CDR1 DFQATT and CDR2 SNEGSKA (reference sequence). The CDR3 runs 11 residues. The V gene lost 4 bases and the J gene lost 10 bases, with 11 bases spanning the gap. This CDR3 is CSATAGVEQFF. CDR3 sequence (DNA): TGCAGTGCTACAGCAGGGGTCGAGCAGTTCTTC.

This clone has a handful of counts. The rearrangement uses TRBV27 and TRBJ1-6, with 8 bases identical to TRBD1. In germline, CDR1 is MNHEY, CDR2 SMNVEV (reference sequence). V lost 4 bases to trimming and J lost 6 bases; unmatched junction nucleotides: 8. The CDR3 covers 16 residues. DNA for the CDR3: TGTGCCAGCAGTTCCAGGGGGCCAGGGAGTAATTCACCCCTCCACTTT. It is translated as CASSSRGPGSNSPLHF.

The chain couples TRBV29-1 to TRBJ2-1; D possibly corresponds to TRBD1 (5 bases). V lost 7 bases to trimming and J lost 0 bases, with 13 bases between them. This CDR3 is built from 14 residues. The V gene's germline CDR1 is SQVTM and CDR2 ANQGSEA. Here the CDR3 reads CSAIMTVSYNEQFF. CDR3 in DNA: TGCAGCGCTATAATGACAGTCTCCTACAATGAGCAGTTCTTC.

CDR3 bases: TGTGCCAGCAGTTACTCTCAGGGTTTCTCTGGAAACACCATATATTTT. Its translation is CASSYSQGFSGNTIYF. The chain combines TRBV6-5 with TRBJ1-3; possible D gene TRBD1, 5 bases. CDR1 MNHEY and CDR2 SVGAGI come from the germline V gene. CDR3 length equals 16 residues. The V end lost 0 bases, the J end lost 0 bases, and 9 bases lay between the germline ends.

The chain employs TRBV6-5 and TRBJ2-1, with D maybe TRBD2 (5 bases). V lost 2 bases, J lost 6 bases, and 8 bases lay in between. CDR1 is MNHEY, CDR2 SVGAGI, per germline. CDR3 size: 13 residues. The CDR3 loop reads CASSYGLINEQFF. CDR3 coding DNA: TGTGCCAGCAGTTACGGACTCATCAATGAGCAGTTCTTC.